Below, 22 T cell receptor beta chains from the same sample are listed, as sequenced in a study of blood T cell repertoires in COVID-19. Sequencing used immunoSEQ multiplex PCR; TCRdb keeps in-frame clones, though not all of them. The sample consists of over 400,000 clones, approximately 85% of them appearing once. The sample consisted of peripheral blood. All receptors derive from a human donor in a cohort sampled during active COVID-19.

The V and J genes are TRBV19 and TRBJ1-3, with D possibly matching TRBD1 (5 bases). Per the germline V gene, CDR1 is LNHDA and CDR2 is SQIVND (reference sequence). The V and J ends lost 10 bases and 0 bases respectively, with 13 bases between them. The CDR3 runs to 14 residues. CDR3 DNA sequence: TGTGCCACCAAAGCGGGACCCTCTGGAAACACCATATATTTT. This codes for CATKAGPSGNTIYF.

CDR3 coding DNA: TGTGCCAGCAGCCCCTTGACAGGAATTGACTCGGGCGAGCAGTACTTC. Protein product: CASSPLTGIDSGEQYF. This chain connects TRBV14 to TRBJ2-7, with D tentatively TRBD1 (6 bases). This CDR3 comprises 16 residues. The V and J ends lost 4 bases and 6 bases respectively, with 22 bases between them. Germline V gene lookup returns CDR1 SGHDN and CDR2 FVKESK. The variable domain in full, with the rest retrieved from reference TRBV14 and TRBJ2-7, is EAGVTQFPSHSVIEKGQTVTLRCDPISGHDNLYWYRRVMGKEIKFLLHFVKESKQDESGMPNNRFLAERTGGTYSTLKVQPAELEDSGVYFCASSPLTGIDSGEQYFGPGTRLTVT.

The genes are TRBV5-1 and TRBJ2-1, with D perhaps TRBD2 (5 bases). V was clipped by 1 base and J by 2 bases, with 7 bases between them. The CDR3 spans 14 residues. Germline V CDR1 and CDR2: SGHRS, YFSETQ. The CDR3 nucleotides are TGCGCCAGCAGCTTGCTAGCCCCCTACAATGAGCAGTTCTTC. This translates into CASSLLAPYNEQFF.

This rearrangement joins TRBV5-4 to TRBJ2-2, with 8 bases identical to TRBD2. Unmatched junction bases numbered 7, after V lost 0 bases and J lost 6 bases. This CDR3 has 16 amino acids. CDR1 and CDR2 (germline): SGHNT, YYREEE (reference sequence). The CDR3 sequence is CASSLARAGGPGELFF. CDR3 coding DNA: TGTGCCAGCAGCTTGGCCCGGGCGGGAGGTCCCGGGGAGCTGTTTTTT.

This rearrangement joins TRBV5-6 to TRBJ2-7; 11 bases line up with TRBD2. Germline V gene lookup returns CDR1 SGHDT and CDR2 YYEEEE. With V trimmed by 6 bases and J by 2 bases, 10 bases remained unmatched. The CDR3 covers 16 residues. The CDR3 reads CASNTRGTSGPYEQYF. The CDR3 DNA is TGTGCCAGCAACACACGCGGGACTAGCGGACCCTACGAGCAGTACTTC.

The rearrangement uses TRBV6-6 and TRBJ2-7; maybe TRBD1 (5 bases). CDR1 and CDR2 (germline): MNHNY, SVGAGI (reference sequence). V lost 6 bases, J lost 3 bases, and 18 bases lay in between. This CDR3 has 15 amino acids. This chain's CDR3 is CASSYALQAYYEQYF. CDR3 nucleotides: TGTGCCAGCAGCTACGCCCTACAGGCCTACTACGAGCAGTACTTC.

The V gene is TRBV5-3, the J gene TRBJ2-1, with a possible D match to TRBD2 (5 bases). TRBV5-3 is noted as an ORF with a role that remains uncertain. This CDR3 has 14 residues. The CDR3 reads CAAGIIGSYNEQFF. The CDR3 DNA is TGTGCTGCGGGCATAATTGGCTCCTACAATGAGCAGTTCTTC.

This clone has only a few counts. V usage is TRBV4-3 and J usage is TRBJ2-1; D is unresolved. V gave up 1 base and J gave up 12 bases, with 16 bases separating them. Per the germline V gene, CDR1 is LGHNA and CDR2 is YSLEER. The CDR3 totals 14 residues. CDR3: CASSQVGDSSRQFF. The CDR3 DNA sequence: TGCGCCAGCAGCCAAGTAGGTGACTCATCGCGGCAGTTCTTC.

This clone was counted between two and nine times. At the DNA level, this CDR3 is encoded by other sequences in the same sample as well. The chain combines TRBV3-1 (or the pseudogene TRBV3-2) with TRBJ2-3, with 12 bases matching TRBD2. V shed 3 bases and J 1 base; nucleotides not matched to a gene: 5. CDR3 size: 17 residues. Germline V gives CDR1 LGHDT, CDR2 YNNKEL (reference sequence). The CDR3 nucleotides are TGTGCCAGCAGCCAGAGACTAGCGGGAGTTGGCACAGATACGCAGTATTTT. The encoded protein is CASSQRLAGVGTDTQYF.

CDR3 amino acids: CASSPLTSGTFGDTQYF. The CDR3 region has the DNA TGTGCCAGCTCACCACTAACTAGCGGGACCTTCGGGGATACGCAGTATTTT. The chain uses TRBV18 and TRBJ2-3, with 10 bases fitting TRBD2. This CDR3 region has 17 residues. Unmatched junction bases numbered 10, after V lost 1 base and J lost 6 bases. Germline V gene sequence: CDR1 KGHSH, CDR2 LQKENI. The full variable domain, its missing parts supplied by reference TRBV18 and TRBJ2-3, is NAGVMQNPRHLVRRRGQEARLRCSPMKGHSHVYWYRQLPEEGLKFMVYLQKENIIDESGMPKERFSAEFPKEGPSILRIQQVVRGDSAAYFCASSPLTSGTFGDTQYFGPGTRLTVL.

This sequence joins TRBV10-2 and TRBJ2-7; TRBD2 agrees at 8 bases. The J segment lost 6 bases and the V segment lost 8 bases, leaving 9 bases of the junction unmatched. Germline V CDR1 and CDR2: WSHSY, SAAADI. The CDR3 runs 13 residues. The CDR3 bases are TGCGCCAGCCACGAAGCGGGAGTCATCGAGCAGTACTTC. This sequence encodes CASHEAGVIEQYF.

J is TRBJ1-1 and V is TRBV5-4, with 11 bases lining up with TRBD1. J was trimmed by 8 bases and V by 3 bases; bases with no gene match: 3. Germline-derived CDR1 and CDR2 are SGHNT and YYREEE (reference sequence). The CDR3 consists of 13 residues. CDR3 residues: CASSWDRGVEAFF. CDR3 in DNA: TGTGCCAGCAGCTGGGACAGGGGGGTAGAAGCTTTCTTT.

The chain employs TRBV2 and TRBJ2-2, with TRBD2 as a possible D gene (6 bases). Germline V gene lookup returns CDR1 SNHLY and CDR2 FYNNEI. Trimming pared 5 bases from V and 9 bases from J, leaving 13 bases between. The CDR3 is 13 amino acids. Written as DNA, the CDR3 is TGTGCCAGCAGTTCCCATCTAGCGAGGGAGCTGTTTTTT. Amino acids: CASSSHLARELFF.

In DNA form, the CDR3 reads TGTGCCAGCAGTCAGGGGGCAGCGGGGGGCTACACCTTC. It encodes CASSQGAAGGYTF. The chain has TRBV5-4 and TRBJ1-2; 8 positions agree with TRBD1. The CDR3 runs to 13 residues. V shed 5 bases, J shed 8 bases, and the junction held 8 bases outside the gene matches. The germline CDR1 and CDR2 sequences are SGHNT and YYREEE (reference sequence).

This clone came up once. J is TRBJ2-5 and V is TRBV24-1, with TRBD2 matching 8 bases. From germline, CDR1 is KGHDR and CDR2 SFDVKD. The J segment lost 4 bases and the V segment lost 3 bases, leaving 6 bases of the junction unmatched. The CDR3 extends over 15 amino acids. The CDR3: CATSDRAGARETQYF. The CDR3 DNA reads as TGTGCCACCAGTGATCGAGCGGGAGCTAGAGAGACCCAGTACTTC.

The rearrangement joins TRBV3-1 (or the pseudogene TRBV3-2) to TRBJ1-1; TRBD1 might be the D (6 bases). The CDR3 runs to 14 residues. Germline V gives CDR1 LGHDT, CDR2 YNNKEL (reference sequence). V lost 4 bases, J lost 3 bases, and 12 bases lay in between. CDR3 DNA sequence: TGTGCCAGCAGCCTGGGGGACACCTACACTGAAGCTTTCTTT. This gives the protein CASSLGDTYTEAFF.

This clone has a single count. V gene TRBV3-1 (or the pseudogene TRBV3-2) combines with J gene TRBJ1-6; a weak D match, TRBD1 (5 bases). The CDR3 has 14 residues. The ends were cut back, 3 bases at V and 10 bases at J, with 13 bases in the middle. In germline, CDR1 is LGHDT, CDR2 YNNKEL (reference sequence). The CDR3 DNA sequence: TGTGCCAGCAGCCAGGGCAGGGAAGTATCACCCCTCCACTTT. It translates to CASSQGREVSPLHF.

The chain recombines TRBV7-9 with TRBJ1-1; maybe TRBD1 (5 bases). This CDR3 is 14 amino acids long. V gave up 1 base and J gave up 7 bases, with 13 bases separating them. Per the germline V gene, CDR1 is SEHNR and CDR2 is FQNEAQ (reference sequence). The CDR3: CASSLGYETVEAFF. Here the CDR3 DNA reads TGTGCCAGCAGCTTAGGGTACGAGACAGTTGAAGCTTTCTTT.

This sequence joins TRBV28 and TRBJ2-5; D is possibly TRBD2 (6 bases). Trimming cost V 8 bases and J 1 base, with 11 bases left between them. The germline CDR1 and CDR2 sequences are MDHEN and SYDVKM. There are 13 residues in the CDR3. Here the CDR3 DNA reads TGTGCCAGCTCGACGGGAGCCCAAGAGACCCAGTACTTC. This translates into CASSTGAQETQYF.

This chain links TRBV19 with TRBJ2-7; 11 bases map to TRBD2. The V gene end was trimmed by 6 bases and the J gene end by 5 bases; junction bases not matched to a gene: 12. The CDR3 spans 16 residues. The V gene's germline CDR1 is LNHDA and CDR2 SQIVND (reference sequence). This CDR3 is CASSPLAGGHRNEQYF. The CDR3 DNA sequence: TGTGCCAGTAGCCCCCTAGCGGGAGGACATAGGAACGAGCAGTACTTC.

The chain uses TRBV7-8 and TRBJ2-1; 8 bases map to TRBD2. The trim removed 4 bases at V and 0 bases at J, leaving 8 bases unmatched. This CDR3 region has 17 residues. Germline V CDR1 and CDR2: SGHVS, FQNEAQ. The CDR3 sequence: CASSSWRAGDSYNEQFF. CDR3 nucleotides: TGTGCCAGCAGCTCCTGGCGAGCGGGAGACTCCTACAATGAGCAGTTCTTC.

V usage is TRBV11-2 and J usage is TRBJ1-4; D call uncertain. Germline V gene data show CDR1 as SGHAT and CDR2 as FQNNGV. The CDR3 is 18 amino acids. Trimming removed 3 bases at V and 4 bases at J, with 21 bases between. In DNA form, the CDR3 reads TGTGCCAGCAGCTTCCGTTTGGGCCAATACGGGAGTAATGAAAAACTGTTTTTT. Amino acid sequence: CASSFRLGQYGSNEKLFF.